These T cell receptor beta chains were read from a single sample in a study of CD8+ T cells in alopecia areata. The protocol was immunoSEQ multiplex PCR, while the TCRdb copy is restricted to in-frame clones and leaves out a portion. The sample has tens of thousands of clones, more than 90% seen once; the top ten hold 18%. This sample comprised CD8+ T cells sorted from blood, obtained at week 24, from a patient treated with tofacitinib. Receptors originate from a human donor with alopecia areata. Both conserved end residues are part of each CDR3. Each record gives: V gene, clone size, D gene, J gene, CDR3 DNA, CDR3 protein. A D gene is named only where the DNA matches it firmly. Only part of the rows carry a size: once, few, many, or a class if the clone is expanded.

V gene: TRBV7-2
clone size: .
D gene: TRBD2
J gene: TRBJ2-7
CDR3 DNA: TGTGCCAGCAGCCACCCGGGACTAGCGGAGCAGTACTTC
CDR3 protein: CASSHPGLAEQYF

V gene: TRBV7-9
clone size: .
D gene: TRBD1
J gene: TRBJ2-2
CDR3 DNA: TGTGCCAGCAGCTCTACTACCGGGACAGCGAACACCGGGGAGCTGTTTTTT
CDR3 protein: CASSSTTGTANTGELFF

V gene: TRBV27
clone size: .
D gene: TRBD1
J gene: TRBJ2-7
CDR3 DNA: TGTGCCAGCAGTCCCTTCAGGGGGAAATACGAGCAGTACTTC
CDR3 protein: CASSPFRGKYEQYF

V gene: TRBV27
clone size: .
D gene: TRBD2
J gene: TRBJ2-7
CDR3 DNA: TGTGCCAGCAGCCCGGGAGGAACGAACTACGAGCAGTACTTC
CDR3 protein: CASSPGGTNYEQYF

V gene: TRBV29-1
clone size: .
D gene: TRBD2
J gene: TRBJ2-3
CDR3 DNA: TGCAGCGTTGAAGAGGACGGGGGGAGGGAAGATACGCAGTATTTT
CDR3 protein: CSVEEDGGREDTQYF

V gene: TRBV29-1
clone size: .
D gene: .
J gene: TRBJ2-7
CDR3 DNA: TGCAGCGTCCGCACCGACGGGGCCTACGAGCAGTACTTC
CDR3 protein: CSVRTDGAYEQYF

V gene: TRBV6-4
clone size: .
D gene: TRBD1
J gene: TRBJ2-1
CDR3 DNA: TGTGCCAGCAGCAAGACAGGGGGCAGCTCCTACAATGAGCAGTTCTTC
CDR3 protein: CASSKTGGSSYNEQFF

V gene: TRBV5-1
clone size: .
D gene: .
J gene: TRBJ2-1
CDR3 DNA: TGCGCCAGCAGCTTGGCGTCCTACAATGAGCAGTTCTTC
CDR3 protein: CASSLASYNEQFF

V gene: TRBV27
clone size: .
D gene: TRBD1
J gene: TRBJ2-5
CDR3 DNA: TGTGCCAGCAGTAGAGGGACAGGGACGGAGACCCAGTACTTC
CDR3 protein: CASSRGTGTETQYF

V gene: TRBV25-1
clone size: .
D gene: .
J gene: TRBJ2-1
CDR3 DNA: TGTGCCAGCAGTGATGCTTACAATGAGCAGTTCTTC
CDR3 protein: CASSDAYNEQFF

V gene: TRBV4-3
clone size: .
D gene: .
J gene: TRBJ2-7
CDR3 DNA: TGCGCCAGCAGACGGACACAGGGTGCCGGAGAGCAGTACTTC
CDR3 protein: CASRRTQGAGEQYF

V gene: TRBV7-9
clone size: .
D gene: .
J gene: TRBJ1-1
CDR3 DNA: TGTGCCAGCACTAGCCCTGGGGGCACTGAAGCTTTCTTT
CDR3 protein: CASTSPGGTEAFF

V gene: TRBV12-5
clone size: .
D gene: TRBD1
J gene: TRBJ2-7
CDR3 DNA: TGTGCTAGTGGCGCGGCACCTTGGGGGACAGGGGGCGCCTACGAGCAGTACTTC
CDR3 protein: CASGAAPWGTGGAYEQYF

V gene: TRBV10-3
clone size: .
D gene: .
J gene: TRBJ2-2
CDR3 DNA: TGTGCCATCAGTCTGGACACCGGGGAGCTGTTTTTT
CDR3 protein: CAISLDTGELFF

V gene: TRBV7-6
clone size: .
D gene: TRBD1
J gene: TRBJ2-3
CDR3 DNA: TGTGCCAGCAGCCCACTGTTAGGACAGGGGGCTTCGACAGATACGCAGTATTTT
CDR3 protein: CASSPLLGQGASTDTQYF

V gene: TRBV27
clone size: .
D gene: .
J gene: TRBJ1-5
CDR3 DNA: TGTGCCAGCAGTCCCAGATCGGGCAATCAGCCCCAGCATTTT
CDR3 protein: CASSPRSGNQPQHF

V gene: TRBV13
clone size: .
D gene: .
J gene: TRBJ1-1
CDR3 DNA: TGTGCCAGCAGCCCCTTGACAGAGAACACTGAAGCTTTCTTT
CDR3 protein: CASSPLTENTEAFF

V gene: TRBV7-9
clone size: .
D gene: TRBD2
J gene: TRBJ2-5
CDR3 DNA: TGTGCCAGCAGCTTGAGGGGACTAGCGGGGCCCCAAGAGACCCAGTACTTC
CDR3 protein: CASSLRGLAGPQETQYF

V gene: TRBV9
clone size: .
D gene: .
J gene: TRBJ2-7
CDR3 DNA: TGTGCCAGCAGCGTAGAAGGGTTAGCCTACGAGCAGTACTTC
CDR3 protein: CASSVEGLAYEQYF

V gene: TRBV6-6
clone size: .
D gene: .
J gene: TRBJ2-1
CDR3 DNA: TGTGCCAGCAGTTACGGCAATGAGCAGTTCTTC
CDR3 protein: CASSYGNEQFF

V gene: TRBV6-9
clone size: .
D gene: TRBD2
J gene: TRBJ2-3
CDR3 DNA: TGTGCCAGCAGTTACGGGCGGGAGCCCACAGATACGCAGTATTTT
CDR3 protein: CASSYGREPTDTQYF

V gene: TRBV29-1
clone size: .
D gene: .
J gene: TRBJ2-7
CDR3 DNA: TGCAGCGTTGAATGGAACGGAGACGAGCAGTACTTC
CDR3 protein: CSVEWNGDEQYF

V gene: TRBV5-1
clone size: .
D gene: TRBD1
J gene: TRBJ2-7
CDR3 DNA: TGCGCCAGCAGCCTTTCCGGACAGGCCTACTACGAGCAGTACTTC
CDR3 protein: CASSLSGQAYYEQYF

V gene: TRBV7-9
clone size: once
D gene: TRBD2
J gene: TRBJ2-1
CDR3 DNA: TGTGCCAGCAGCTTAATAGCGGGGGAATACAATGAGCAGTTCTTC
CDR3 protein: CASSLIAGEYNEQFF

V gene: TRBV11-2
clone size: .
D gene: TRBD1
J gene: TRBJ2-5
CDR3 DNA: TGTGCCAGCAGCTTAGGGACAGGAGATCAAGAGACCCAGTACTTC
CDR3 protein: CASSLGTGDQETQYF

V gene: TRBV30
clone size: once
D gene: .
J gene: TRBJ2-3
CDR3 DNA: TGTGCCTGGAGTGTGGCCAGCCTCACAGATACGCAGTATTTT
CDR3 protein: CAWSVASLTDTQYF

V gene: TRBV25-1
clone size: once
D gene: .
J gene: TRBJ2-3
CDR3 DNA: TGTGCCAGCAGTGAATACTACGGAGCAGATACGCAGTATTTT
CDR3 protein: CASSEYYGADTQYF

V gene: TRBV5-4
clone size: .
D gene: .
J gene: TRBJ2-3
CDR3 DNA: TGTGCCAGCAGCCCCACGGGGGCGCCTGCAGATACGCAGTATTTT
CDR3 protein: CASSPTGAPADTQYF

V gene: TRBV27
clone size: .
D gene: TRBD1
J gene: TRBJ2-7
CDR3 DNA: TGTGCCAGCAGGGGGACAGGGCCGTACGAGCAGTACTTC
CDR3 protein: CASRGTGPYEQYF

V gene: TRBV7-9
clone size: .
D gene: .
J gene: TRBJ2-3
CDR3 DNA: TGTGCCAGCAGCCCCCCGAGGAGCACAGATACGCAGTATTTT
CDR3 protein: CASSPPRSTDTQYF

V gene: TRBV4-3
clone size: .
D gene: .
J gene: TRBJ2-3
CDR3 DNA: TGCGCCAGCAGCCAAGATATGGGAAGCGGATCGTCTAGCACAGATACGCAGTATTTT
CDR3 protein: CASSQDMGSGSSSTDTQYF

V gene: TRBV7-9
clone size: once
D gene: TRBD1
J gene: TRBJ2-7
CDR3 DNA: TGTGCCAGCAGACCCGGACAGGCTGCCTCCTACGAGCAGTACTTC
CDR3 protein: CASRPGQAASYEQYF

V gene: TRBV30
clone size: .
D gene: .
J gene: TRBJ2-2
CDR3 DNA: TGTGCCTGGAGTGTACTTACCCCCGGGGAGCTGTTTTTT
CDR3 protein: CAWSVLTPGELFF

V gene: TRBV10-3
clone size: once
D gene: .
J gene: TRBJ2-7
CDR3 DNA: TGTGCCATCAGTGAGCCGGGACAATTGAGCCCCGAGCAGTACTTC
CDR3 protein: CAISEPGQLSPEQYF

V gene: TRBV28
clone size: .
D gene: .
J gene: TRBJ2-1
CDR3 DNA: TGTGCCAGCAGTCCCCCAGGAGGGATACAAGGGCAGTTCTTC
CDR3 protein: CASSPPGGIQGQFF

V gene: TRBV15
clone size: few
D gene: TRBD1
J gene: TRBJ2-5
CDR3 DNA: TGTGCCACCAGCGGACGGGACAGGGGCCAAGAGACCCAGTACTTC
CDR3 protein: CATSGRDRGQETQYF

V gene: TRBV30
clone size: .
D gene: TRBD1
J gene: TRBJ2-7
CDR3 DNA: TGTGCCTGGAGTGAAGGACAGGGGCTCTCCTACGAGCAGTACTTC
CDR3 protein: CAWSEGQGLSYEQYF

V gene: TRBV27
clone size: .
D gene: .
J gene: TRBJ2-5
CDR3 DNA: TGTGCCAGCAGACCCATCCCCGGAGAGACCCAGTACTTC
CDR3 protein: CASRPIPGETQYF

V gene: TRBV15
clone size: once
D gene: TRBD1
J gene: TRBJ2-1
CDR3 DNA: TGTGCCACCAGAGGGACAGGGAAAAATGAGCAGTTCTTC
CDR3 protein: CATRGTGKNEQFF

V gene: TRBV13
clone size: .
D gene: .
J gene: TRBJ2-7
CDR3 DNA: TGTGCCAGCAGCTTAGCTGCATCCTACGAGCAGTACTTC
CDR3 protein: CASSLAASYEQYF

V gene: TRBV27
clone size: .
D gene: .
J gene: TRBJ2-7
CDR3 DNA: TGTGCCAGCAGTTTATTCCGCGGTACCTCCTACGAGCAGTACTTC
CDR3 protein: CASSLFRGTSYEQYF

V gene: TRBV13
clone size: .
D gene: .
J gene: TRBJ2-1
CDR3 DNA: TGTGCCAGCAGCTCTACGAAATACAATGAGCAGTTCTTC
CDR3 protein: CASSSTKYNEQFF